The entry that follows covers one TCR beta chain sequence. Original data processing: Counts of nucleated cells, estimated from reference gene primer amplification, were obtained. Libraries were prepared by immunoSEQ multiplex PCR; TCRdb keeps only in-frame clonotypes and omits some of them. The D gene and trimming were derived from the DNA, and the V and J assignments and clone size from that table. The data hold about 300,000 clones, with around four fifths observed a single time. This entry is derived from a study of blood T cell repertoires in COVID-19. Turning to the study itself: Spain, Italy and the United States supplied samples that represented acute and convalescent COVID-19. The analysed material was cDNA or gDNA that came from T cells, B-cell-depleted T cells, or PBMCs.

The trim removed 5 bases at V and 6 bases at J, leaving 10 bases unmatched. The CDR3 has 15 amino acids. In germline, CDR1 is MNHEY, CDR2 SMNVEV (reference sequence). Specimen: peripheral blood. The chain couples TRBV27 to TRBJ1-2; TRBD1 matches 9 bases. The clonotype originates from a woman aged 45-65 years with acute or convalescent COVID-19. CDR3 sequence reads: CASSPYRGRVNGYTF. CDR3 sequence (DNA): TGTGCCAGCAGTCCCTACAGGGGGCGCGTTAATGGCTACACCTTC.